This T cell receptor (beta chain) was identified in a study of cytomegalovirus exposure and HLA in healthy donors. Study context: Per a later analysis, the roughly 670 first-cohort and 100 to 150 validation repertoires shared one platform. Study-level points and caveats: A few chains tied to CMV proved CMV antigen-specific in vitro.

Clones were read by immunoSEQ multiplex PCR, and TCRdb kept only the in-frame ones, dropping some. Counted here are 250,000 to 350,000 clones, about nine tenths occurring once; the ten biggest clones make up more than 0.8%. As to this clone: Antigen: not known.

The V gene's germline CDR1 is MNHEY and CDR2 SVGAGI. J gave up 4 bases and V 4 bases, and 6 bases lay outside the gene matches. The CDR3 length is 14 residues. The TCR comes from a woman between 18 and 29 years old in good health and CMV-seronegative. The sequenced sample consisted of PBMCs. The chain links TRBV6-5 to TRBJ1-2; TRBD1 aligns across 7 bases. The CDR3 DNA sequence: TGTGCCAGCAGTTCCGGACAGGCTGTCTATGGCTACACCTTC. Its protein is CASSSGQAVYGYTF.